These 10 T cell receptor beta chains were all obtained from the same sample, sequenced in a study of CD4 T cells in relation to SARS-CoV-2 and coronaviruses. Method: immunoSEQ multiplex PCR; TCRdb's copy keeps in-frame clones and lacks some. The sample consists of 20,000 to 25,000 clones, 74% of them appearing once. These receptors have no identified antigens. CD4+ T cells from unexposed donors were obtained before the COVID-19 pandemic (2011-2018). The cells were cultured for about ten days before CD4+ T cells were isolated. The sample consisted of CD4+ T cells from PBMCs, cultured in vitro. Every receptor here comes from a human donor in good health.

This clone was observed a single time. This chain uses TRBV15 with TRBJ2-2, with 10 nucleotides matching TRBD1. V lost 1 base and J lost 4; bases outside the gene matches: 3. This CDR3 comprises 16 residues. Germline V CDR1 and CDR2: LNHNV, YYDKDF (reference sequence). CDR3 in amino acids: CATSRGGQGTTGELFF. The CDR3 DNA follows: TGTGCCACCAGCAGAGGGGGACAGGGGACCACCGGGGAGCTGTTTTTT.

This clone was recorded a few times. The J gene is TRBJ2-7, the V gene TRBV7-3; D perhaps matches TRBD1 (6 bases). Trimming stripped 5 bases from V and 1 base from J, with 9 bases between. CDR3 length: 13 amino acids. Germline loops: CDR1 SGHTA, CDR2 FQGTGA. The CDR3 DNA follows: TGTGCCAGCAGCGCCGACAGGTCCTACGAGCAGTACTTC. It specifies CASSADRSYEQYF.

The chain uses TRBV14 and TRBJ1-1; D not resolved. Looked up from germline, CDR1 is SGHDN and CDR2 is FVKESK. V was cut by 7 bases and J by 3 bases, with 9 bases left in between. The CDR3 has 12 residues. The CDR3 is CASTLDDTEAFF. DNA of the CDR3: TGTGCCAGCACCCTAGATGACACTGAAGCTTTCTTT.

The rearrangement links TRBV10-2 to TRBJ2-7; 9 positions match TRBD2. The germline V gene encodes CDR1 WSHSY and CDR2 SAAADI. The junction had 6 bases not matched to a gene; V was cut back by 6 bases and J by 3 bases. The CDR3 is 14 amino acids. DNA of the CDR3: TGCGCCAGCAGACCGGCGGGGGGGTTCTACGAGCAGTACTTC. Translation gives CASRPAGGFYEQYF.

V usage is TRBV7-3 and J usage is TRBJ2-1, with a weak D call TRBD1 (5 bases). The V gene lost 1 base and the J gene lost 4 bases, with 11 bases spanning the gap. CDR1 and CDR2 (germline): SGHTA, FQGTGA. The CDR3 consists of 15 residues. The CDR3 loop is CASSLNRQNYNEQFF. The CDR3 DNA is TGTGCCAGCAGCTTAAACCGACAGAATTACAATGAGCAGTTCTTC.

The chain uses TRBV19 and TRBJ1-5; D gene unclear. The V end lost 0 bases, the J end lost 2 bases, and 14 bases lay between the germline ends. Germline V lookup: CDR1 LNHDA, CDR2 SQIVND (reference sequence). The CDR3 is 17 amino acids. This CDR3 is CASSIDGPREGNQPQHF. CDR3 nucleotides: TGTGCCAGTAGTATAGATGGACCCAGAGAGGGCAATCAGCCCCAGCATTTT.

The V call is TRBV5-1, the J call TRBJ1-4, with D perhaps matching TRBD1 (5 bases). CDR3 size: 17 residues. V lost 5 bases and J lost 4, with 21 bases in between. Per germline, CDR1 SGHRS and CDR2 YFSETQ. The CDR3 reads CASRRKPSGTFNEKLFF. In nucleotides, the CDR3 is TGCGCCAGCAGACGCAAACCTTCAGGGACTTTTAATGAAAAACTGTTTTTT.

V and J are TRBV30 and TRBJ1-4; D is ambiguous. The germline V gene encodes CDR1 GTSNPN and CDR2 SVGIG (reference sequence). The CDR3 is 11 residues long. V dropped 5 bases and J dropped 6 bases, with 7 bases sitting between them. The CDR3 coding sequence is TGTGCCTGGTCAAGAGATGAAAAACTGTTTTTT. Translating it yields CAWSRDEKLFF. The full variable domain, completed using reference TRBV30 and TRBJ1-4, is SQTIHQWPATLVQPVGSPLSLECTVEGTSNPNLYWYRQAAGRGLQLLFYSVGIGQISSEVPQNLSASRPQDRQFILSSKKLLLSDSGFYLCAWSRDEKLFFGSGTQLSVL.

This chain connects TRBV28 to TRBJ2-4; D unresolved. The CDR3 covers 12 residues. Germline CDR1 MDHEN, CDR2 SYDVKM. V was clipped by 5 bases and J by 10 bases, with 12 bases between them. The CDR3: CASSLPSRIQYF. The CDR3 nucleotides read TGTGCCAGCAGTCTTCCTTCTCGAATTCAGTACTTC.

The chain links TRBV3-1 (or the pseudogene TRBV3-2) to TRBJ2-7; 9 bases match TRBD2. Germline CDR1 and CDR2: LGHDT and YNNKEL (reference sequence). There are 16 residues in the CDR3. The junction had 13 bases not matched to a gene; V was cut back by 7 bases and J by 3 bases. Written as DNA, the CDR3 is TGTGCCAGCACCCCAAGTGGTGCACTAGCGGGCTACGAGCAGTACTTC. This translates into CASTPSGALAGYEQYF.